This T cell receptor beta chain appears in the sequencing data of a study of shared clonotypes between healthy human individuals. Germline CDR1 is KGHSH and CDR2 is LQKENI. CDR3 length: 16 residues. Trimming shortened V by 3 bases and J by 4 bases, and 15 bases separated the two germline ends. This clone was recorded a few times. Assay: immunoSEQ multiplex PCR; the TCRdb copy retains only in-frame clones and omits some. The sample carries about 730,000 clones, just under 75% recorded once. Input material: memory CD4+ T cells sorted from blood. Sample subset: CD45RA-negative fraction. This rearrangement joins TRBV18 to TRBJ2-2, with D maybe TRBD1 (6 bases). This TCR was sampled from a woman aged 25-40 years in good health. The chain's CDR3 is CASSPQGSGGTGELFF. The CDR3 DNA sequence: TGTGCCAGCTCACCCCAGGGGAGTGGAGGCACCGGGGAGCTGTTTTTT.